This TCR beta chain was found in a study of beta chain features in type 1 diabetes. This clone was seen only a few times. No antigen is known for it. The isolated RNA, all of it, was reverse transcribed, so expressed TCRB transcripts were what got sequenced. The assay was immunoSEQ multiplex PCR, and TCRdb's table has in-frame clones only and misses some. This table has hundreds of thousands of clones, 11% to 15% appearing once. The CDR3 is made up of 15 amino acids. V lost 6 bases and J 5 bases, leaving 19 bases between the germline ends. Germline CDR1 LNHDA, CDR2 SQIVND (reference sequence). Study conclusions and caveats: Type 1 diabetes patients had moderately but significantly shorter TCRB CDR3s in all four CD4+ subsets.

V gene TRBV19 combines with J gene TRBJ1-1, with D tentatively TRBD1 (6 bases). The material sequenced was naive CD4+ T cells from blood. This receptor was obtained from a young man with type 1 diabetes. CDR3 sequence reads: CASRGAAGMETEAFF. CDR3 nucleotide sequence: TGTGCCAGTAGGGGGGCGGCAGGGATGGAAACTGAAGCTTTCTTT.